This T cell receptor (beta chain) was sequenced for a study of blood T cell repertoires in COVID-19. Study background: Spain, Italy and the United States supplied samples that represented acute and convalescent COVID-19. From T cells, B-cell-depleted T cells, or PBMCs came the material, which was cDNA or gDNA.

In the source study's methods: Estimates of nucleated cell counts were drawn from the amplification of reference gene primers. Here immunoSEQ multiplex PCR was the method, and the copy in TCRdb shows in-frame clones only, minus some. The D gene and trimming were derived from the DNA, and the V and J assignments and clone size from that table. The sample yields tens of thousands of clones, about 82% seen once. This CDR3 spans 13 amino acids. The germline V gene encodes CDR1 MGHDK and CDR2 SYGVNS. V was pared by 6 bases and J by 4 bases, with 10 bases between. The rearrangement links TRBV25-1 to TRBJ1-3; D unresolved. This TCR was recovered from a man aged 50 to 60 with acute or convalescent COVID-19. The sample consisted of peripheral blood. The CDR3 DNA reads as TGTGCCAGCAGCCTGCCCCAGGGAAACACCATATATTTT. Protein: CASSLPQGNTIYF.